These T cell receptor beta chains were read from a single sample in a study of blood T cell repertoires in COVID-19. Some clones are missing from TCRdb's copy, which holds only in-frame ones; the method was immunoSEQ multiplex PCR. The table has some 300,000 clones, about 91% seen once. Material: peripheral blood. The receptors stem from a woman between 25 and 40 years old who had recovered from COVID-19. The CDR3 runs from the conserved cysteine through the conserved F or W. The order of the fields is clone size, D gene, J gene, V gene, CDR3 protein, CDR3 DNA. D genes are given only for firm matches. The size field is filled for only some rows; it gives once, few, many or a size class.

-	TRBD2	TRBJ2-1	TRBV9	CASSIGLAAQSEQFF	TGTGCCAGCAGCATCGGACTAGCGGCCCAAAGTGAGCAGTTCTTC
-	TRBD1	TRBJ1-5	TRBV18	CASSPYTGVRQPQHF	TGTGCCAGCTCACCTTACACAGGGGTACGACAGCCCCAGCATTTT
-	-	TRBJ2-5	TRBV7-8	CASSPRTLQETQYF	TGTGCCAGCAGCCCAAGGACTCTTCAAGAGACCCAGTACTTC
-	-	TRBJ2-3	TRBV9	CASSVAPGGADTQYF	TGTGCCAGCAGCGTAGCTCCCGGAGGGGCAGATACGCAGTATTTT
-	TRBD1	TRBJ1-4	TRBV4-2	CASSPRPFRDREVSTNEKLFF	TGTGCCAGCAGCCCAAGGCCATTCCGGGACAGGGAAGTATCGACTAATGAAAAACTGTTTTTT
-	TRBD1	TRBJ1-1	TRBV6-6	CASSPRTGRNTEAFF	TGTGCCAGCAGTCCGCGGACAGGGAGGAACACTGAAGCTTTCTTT
-	-	TRBJ1-2	TRBV2	CASTSEVRNVYGYTF	TGTGCCAGCACCAGTGAAGTCAGAAACGTCTATGGCTACACCTTC
-	TRBD2	TRBJ2-7	TRBV27	CASSLSSGGVSEQYF	TGTGCCAGCAGTTTATCGTCCGGGGGGGTTTCCGAGCAGTACTTC
-	-	TRBJ2-7	TRBV25-1	CASSGHYEQYF	TGTGCCAGCAGTGGACACTACGAGCAGTACTTC
-	-	TRBJ1-5	TRBV23-1	CASSQSGGTRRGRNSNQPQHF	TGCGCCAGCAGTCAATCCGGGGGGACACGGCGCGGGAGGAATAGCAATCAGCCCCAGCATTTT
-	TRBD2	TRBJ2-2	TRBV11-2	CASSLAGAGELFF	TGTGCCAGCAGCCTAGCGGGGGCCGGGGAGCTGTTTTTT
-	TRBD1	TRBJ2-1	TRBV19	CASSIGQGEQFF	TGTGCCAGTAGTATTGGACAGGGGGAGCAGTTCTTC
-	-	TRBJ1-1	TRBV19	CASIGQPMNTEAFF	TGTGCCAGTATAGGACAGCCTATGAACACTGAAGCTTTCTTT
-	TRBD1	TRBJ1-5	TRBV2	CASKEGTGGNQPQHF	TGTGCCAGCAAGGAAGGGACAGGGGGCAATCAGCCCCAGCATTTT
-	-	TRBJ2-5	TRBV29-1	CSVEGQGRETQYF	TGCAGCGTTGAAGGTCAGGGAAGGGAGACCCAGTACTTC
few	-	TRBJ1-6	TRBV4-2	CASSQDTGWKDSPLHF	TGTGCCAGCAGCCAAGATACGGGGTGGAAGGATTCACCCCTCCACTTT
once	TRBD1	TRBJ2-7	TRBV18	CASSPQGQGSYEQYF	TGTGCCAGCTCACCACAGGGACAGGGGTCCTACGAGCAGTACTTC
-	-	TRBJ1-1	TRBV3-1/TRBV3-2	CASSQVGGTEAFF	TGTGCCAGCAGCCAAGTAGGGGGCACTGAAGCTTTCTTT
-	-	TRBJ1-6	TRBV12-3/TRBV12-4	CASSLGGRSPLHF	TGTGCCAGCAGTTTGGGAGGGAGATCACCCCTCCACTTT
-	TRBD2	TRBJ2-3	TRBV10-3	CAISGPSTELAGVTDTQYF	TGTGCCATCAGTGGCCCATCAACAGAACTAGCGGGGGTGACAGATACGCAGTATTTT
-	TRBD2	TRBJ2-3	TRBV29-1	CSVGAGLRLGSTDTQYF	TGCAGCGTTGGAGCGGGACTGCGACTTGGTAGCACAGATACGCAGTATTTT
-	-	TRBJ1-5	TRBV21-1	CASARTGNNQPQHF	TGTGCCAGCGCTAGGACAGGGAACAATCAGCCCCAGCATTTT
-	-	TRBJ1-4	TRBV2	CASSAQAATNEKLFF	TGTGCCAGCAGTGCGCAAGCCGCAACTAATGAAAAACTGTTTTTT
once	-	TRBJ1-6	TRBV2	CASSEGGGYNSPLHF	TGTGCCAGCAGTGAAGGCGGGGGCTATAATTCACCCCTCCACTTT
once	TRBD2	TRBJ2-7	TRBV7-2	CASSFGGGSYEQYF	TGTGCCAGCAGCTTTGGCGGGGGGTCCTACGAGCAGTACTTC
-	-	TRBJ1-2	TRBV6-5	CASSPREGDGYTF	TGTGCCAGCAGTCCCAGGGAAGGGGATGGCTACACCTTC
-	-	TRBJ1-3	TRBV4-1	CASSHRHPGNTIYF	TGCGCCAGCAGCCACCGACATCCTGGAAACACCATATATTTT
-	-	TRBJ2-3	TRBV6-6	CASSLSGSEWWTDTQYF	TGTGCCAGCAGTCTTTCCGGGTCGGAGTGGTGGACAGATACGCAGTATTTT
-	-	TRBJ2-1	TRBV6-5	CASSYGQSYNEQFF	TGTGCCAGCAGTTACGGGCAATCCTACAATGAGCAGTTCTTC
-	TRBD1	TRBJ1-1	TRBV18	CASSLRQGMNTEAFF	TGTGCCAGCTCATTAAGACAGGGTATGAACACTGAAGCTTTCTTT
once	TRBD1	TRBJ1-4	TRBV5-4	CASSLLGQANEKLFF	TGTGCCAGCAGCTTGTTGGGACAGGCTAATGAAAAACTGTTTTTT
-	TRBD1	TRBJ1-5	TRBV27	CASRTVGGYSNQPQHF	TGTGCCAGCAGAACCGTAGGGGGCTATAGCAATCAGCCCCAGCATTTT
-	TRBD1	TRBJ2-7	TRBV6-1	CASSEWGQGGSSEQYF	TGTGCCAGCAGTGAATGGGGACAGGGAGGGTCCAGCGAGCAGTACTTC
-	-	TRBJ2-7	TRBV18	CASSPKSVVTYEQYF	TGTGCCAGCTCACCAAAATCAGTGGTAACCTACGAGCAGTACTTC
-	-	TRBJ2-2	TRBV27	CASSLPDTNQNTGELFF	TGTGCCAGCAGTTTACCGGACACAAACCAGAACACCGGGGAGCTGTTTTTT
-	-	TRBJ1-2	TRBV28	CASSSGVYGYTF	TGTGCCAGCAGTTCGGGGGTCTATGGCTACACCTTC
-	-	TRBJ1-1	TRBV12-2	CASRQGQGTFTAFF	TGTGCAAGTCGCCAGGGACAGGGGACTTTCACGGCTTTCTTT
-	-	TRBJ2-2	TRBV14	CASSLQGVPGELFF	TGTGCCAGCAGCCTCCAGGGTGTCCCCGGGGAGCTGTTTTTT
-	-	TRBJ2-7	TRBV12-3/TRBV12-4	CASSITSPYEQYF	TGTGCCAGCAGTATAACTAGCCCCTACGAGCAGTACTTC
once	-	TRBJ1-1	TRBV15	CATSGYSEAFF	TGTGCCACCAGCGGATACAGCGAAGCTTTCTTT
-	TRBD1	TRBJ1-5	TRBV29-1	CSVIQGANQPQHF	TGCAGCGTTATCCAGGGGGCCAACCAGCCCCAGCATTTT
-	-	TRBJ1-3	TRBV11-2	CASSPSVDIYF	TGTGCCAGCAGCCCGAGCGTGGACATATATTTT
-	-	TRBJ2-4	TRBV7-3	CASSLTVLVVFEGRAKNIQYF	TGTGCCAGCAGCTTAACGGTGTTGGTGGTTTTCGAGGGTAGGGCCAAAAACATTCAGTACTTC
-	-	TRBJ2-7	TRBV14	CASSQVAGILEQYF	TGTGCCAGCAGCCAAGTGGCTGGTATATTAGAGCAGTACTTC
-	TRBD1	TRBJ2-1	TRBV6-2/TRBV6-3	CASSYSRQGTGQAINEQFF	TGTGCCAGCAGTTACTCGCGACAGGGCACCGGTCAGGCTATCAATGAGCAGTTCTTC
-	TRBD2	TRBJ2-2	TRBV28	CASTLNGGSGPTGELFF	TGTGCCAGCACCCTAAATGGGGGTAGCGGGCCCACCGGGGAGCTGTTTTTT
-	-	TRBJ2-5	TRBV9	CASSRQQQETQYF	TGTGCCAGCAGCCGACAGCAGCAAGAGACCCAGTACTTC
-	-	TRBJ2-6	TRBV24-1	CATTSSSFGANVLTF	TGTGCCACCACGAGCTCGAGTTTTGGGGCCAACGTCCTGACTTTC
-	-	TRBJ1-5	TRBV6-4	CASRAGLERQHF	TGTGCCAGCAGGGCAGGGCTGGAGCGCCAGCATTTT
-	-	TRBJ2-7	TRBV6-5	CASSRAPYEQYF	TGTGCCAGCAGCAGGGCCCCCTACGAGCAGTACTTC
-	TRBD2	TRBJ2-1	TRBV19	CASSISGTSSYNEQFF	TGTGCCAGTAGTATCAGCGGGACGAGCTCCTACAATGAGCAGTTCTTC
-	-	TRBJ1-5	TRBV7-9	CASSLHYSNQPQHF	TGTGCCAGCAGCTTACACTATAGCAATCAGCCCCAGCATTTT
-	TRBD1	TRBJ1-5	TRBV5-1	CASSPGTGGARQPQHF	TGCGCCAGCAGCCCCGGGACAGGGGGCGCCCGGCAGCCCCAGCATTTT
-	-	TRBJ2-3	TRBV6-2/TRBV6-3	CASTPSWGGDMNTQYF	TGTGCCAGCACCCCCTCCTGGGGGGGGGACATGAATACGCAGTATTTT